The next 4 T cell receptor beta chains were all read from a single sample in a study of T cell changes during pregnancy in multiple sclerosis (dated by TCRdb to the late 2010s). Library preparation used the immunoSEQ multiplex PCR assay. TCRdb holds this immuneACCESS table with in-frame rearrangements only. Some clones are missing; in checked studies, unresolved V genes explain under half, and the rest has no known cause. The sample data list approximately 97,000 clones, and about nine tenths of these were observed just once. Roughly 1.7% of the sample goes to the ten largest clones. Here the sequenced sample was peripheral blood, taken after pregnancy. These TCRs come from a female donor in good health, enrolled as a control in a pregnancy study.

The genes are TRBV9 and TRBJ2-5; TRBD1 matches 8 bases. This CDR3 is 14 amino acids long. Germline V gives CDR1 SGDLS, CDR2 YYNGEE. Trimming took 4 bases from V and 4 from J; bases not matched to a gene: 6. CDR3 amino acids: CASSSRQGIETQYF. DNA of the CDR3: TGTGCCAGCAGCTCTCGACAGGGGATAGAGACCCAGTACTTC.

The gene calls are TRBV5-1 and TRBJ1-3; possibly TRBD1 for D (5 bases). The CDR3 spans 17 residues. Germline V CDR1 and CDR2: SGHRS, YFSETQ. V lost 0 bases to trimming and J lost 2 bases, with 15 bases between them. CDR3 region: CASSLGQTSWPGNTIYF. CDR3 coding DNA: TGCGCCAGCAGCTTGGGACAGACATCCTGGCCTGGAAACACCATATATTTT.

This chain links TRBV6-5 with TRBJ2-2, with a possible D match to TRBD2 (5 bases). In germline, CDR1 is MNHEY, CDR2 SVGAGI. V shed 11 bases and J shed 4 bases, with 11 bases lying between them. The CDR3 totals 12 residues. The CDR3 is CASLGGTGELFF. CDR3 nucleotide sequence: TGTGCCTCACTAGGTGGCACCGGGGAGCTGTTTTTT.

The CDR3, as DNA: TGTGCCAGCAGTGTAGGGGAGGGGTATCAGCCCCAGCATTTT. It is translated as CASSVGEGYQPQHF. The chain couples TRBV6-1 to TRBJ1-5, with D perhaps TRBD1 (5 bases). This CDR3 has 14 residues. Germline V gene lookup returns CDR1 MNHNS and CDR2 SASEGT. Trimming stripped 4 bases from V and 5 bases from J, with 12 bases between.